This T cell receptor beta chain came from a study of T cells in Graves' hyperthyroidism and ophthalmopathy. Regarding the study as a whole: The model identified upcoming ophthalmopathy a median around 7.1 months ahead of onset.

TCR beta CDR3 regions were amplified from RNA. RT-PCR in the first round (using the HTBI primer set) targeted the TCR CDR3. TCRdb reprocessed the multiplex PCR reads via MiXCR and lists one record per CDR3 protein. The sample shows hundreds of thousands of distinct CDR3 sequences, approximately 15% of them seen only once. Uncontrolled infection, other autoimmune disease, pregnancy or lactation led to exclusion. The PBMCs were taken from roughly 9.3 ml of fresh peripheral blood. Details on this clonotype: The antigen is not known.

The CDR3 contains 15 residues. Trimming stripped 1 base from V and 4 bases from J, with 14 bases between. The germline CDR1 and CDR2 sequences are DFQATT and SNEGSKA (reference sequence). This chain uses TRBV20-1 with TRBJ2-1; D perhaps matches TRBD1 (5 bases). Sequencing used blood. This receptor was identified in a woman aged 18-29 years with Graves' hyperthyroidism. The chain's CDR3 is CSARVRQNVYNEQFF. CDR3 in DNA: TGCAGTGCTAGAGTTCGACAGAACGTGTACAATGAGCAGTTCTTC.